This T cell receptor beta chain was found in a study of OX40 agonist ivuxolimab in advanced cancers. At the level of the study: Patients in dose escalation had liver, melanoma, kidney or head and neck cancers.

This clone occurred once. Profiling relied on immunoSEQ multiplex PCR, and the TCRdb table lists in-frame clones only, not all of them. The sample records about 50,000 clones, nearly 95% being singletons. Germline CDR1 MNHEY, CDR2 SVGAGI. This CDR3 is built from 15 residues. Trimming took 6 bases from V and 3 from J, leaving 18 bases between them. The rearrangement uses TRBV6-5 and TRBJ2-7, with D possibly being TRBD2 (6 bases). The sequenced sample was CD4+ or CD8+ T cells sorted from blood, obtained in a trial of the OX40 agonist ivuxolimab. The sequence was obtained from an adult with an advanced solid tumor such as melanoma, head and neck, liver or kidney cancer. The CDR3 spells CASSHPGTYSYEQYF. The CDR3 DNA is TGTGCCAGCAGCCACCCCGGGACTTATAGCTACGAGCAGTACTTC.